This TCR beta chain was sequenced for a study of T cell responses to AZD1222 COVID-19 vaccine. Trimming took off 5 bases at V and 2 bases at J, with 10 bases between the two ends. The CDR3 is 13 residues long. Germline values: CDR1 SEHNR, CDR2 FQNEAQ (reference sequence). The method was immunoSEQ multiplex PCR; TCRdb's version includes in-frame clones alone and lacks a portion of them. Of some 200,000 clones listed, approximately 94% are singletons. Specimen: peripheral blood, collected 28 days after the second dose of the MenACWY control vaccine. This receptor was identified in an adult who received the MenACWY meningococcal vaccine as a control. This chain links TRBV7-9 with TRBJ2-7; possible D gene TRBD2, 5 bases. CDR3 in DNA: TGTGCCAGCAGCCACGCCGGGGCCTACGAGCAGTACTTC. This codes for CASSHAGAYEQYF.